The T cell receptor beta chain under discussion was sequenced for a study of blood T cell repertoires in COVID-19. Per the germline V gene, CDR1 is LGHDT and CDR2 is YNNKEL (reference sequence). The CDR3 covers 14 residues. V lost 3 bases and J lost 10, with 16 bases in between. Some clones are missing from TCRdb's copy, which holds only in-frame ones; the method was immunoSEQ multiplex PCR. Of about 150,000 clones in the sample, roughly 85% were seen once. The rearrangement uses TRBV3-1 (or the pseudogene TRBV3-2) and TRBJ2-1; D perhaps matches TRBD1 (5 bases). The sequence was obtained from a man aged 65-85 years with acute or convalescent COVID-19. Sequencing input: peripheral blood. For the CDR3, the DNA is TGTGCCAGCAGCCAGGGGTTCAGGGTCGACGAGCAGTTCTTC. Translating gives CASSQGFRVDEQFF.